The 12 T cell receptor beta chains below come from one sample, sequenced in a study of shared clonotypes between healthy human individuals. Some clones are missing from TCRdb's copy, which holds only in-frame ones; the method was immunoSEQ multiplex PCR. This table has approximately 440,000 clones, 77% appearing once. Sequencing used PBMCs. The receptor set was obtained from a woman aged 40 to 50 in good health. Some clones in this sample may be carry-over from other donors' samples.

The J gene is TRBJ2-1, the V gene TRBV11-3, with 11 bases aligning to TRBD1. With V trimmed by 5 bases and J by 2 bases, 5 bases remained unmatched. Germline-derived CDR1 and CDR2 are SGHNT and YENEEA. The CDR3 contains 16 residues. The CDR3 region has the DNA TGTGCCAGCAGCCATGGGACAGGGGGGACCTACAATGAGCAGTTCTTC. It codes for CASSHGTGGTYNEQFF.

The DNA for the CDR3 is TGCGCCAGCAGCCAACAACGGGGCAGGTCAGATACGCAGTATTTT. Amino acid sequence: CASSQQRGRSDTQYF. The rearrangement links TRBV4-3 to TRBJ2-3, with D possibly being TRBD1 or TRBD2 (5 bases each). V lost 2 bases to trimming and J lost 4 bases, with 13 bases between them. The CDR3 runs to 15 residues. Germline assignment: CDR1 LGHNA and CDR2 YSLEER.

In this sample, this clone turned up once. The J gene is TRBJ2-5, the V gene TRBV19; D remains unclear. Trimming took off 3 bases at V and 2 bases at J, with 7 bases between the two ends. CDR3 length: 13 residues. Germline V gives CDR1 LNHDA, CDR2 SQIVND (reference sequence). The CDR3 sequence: CASSIAGQETQYF. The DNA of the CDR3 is TGTGCCAGTAGTATTGCCGGGCAAGAGACCCAGTACTTC.

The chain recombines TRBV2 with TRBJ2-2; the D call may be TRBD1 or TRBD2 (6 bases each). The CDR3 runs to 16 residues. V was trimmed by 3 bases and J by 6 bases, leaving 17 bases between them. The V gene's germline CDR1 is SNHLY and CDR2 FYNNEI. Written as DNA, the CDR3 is TGTGCCAGCAGTGACGCAGGGAAGGGGGGCCCCGGGGAGCTGTTTTTT. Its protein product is CASSDAGKGGPGELFF.

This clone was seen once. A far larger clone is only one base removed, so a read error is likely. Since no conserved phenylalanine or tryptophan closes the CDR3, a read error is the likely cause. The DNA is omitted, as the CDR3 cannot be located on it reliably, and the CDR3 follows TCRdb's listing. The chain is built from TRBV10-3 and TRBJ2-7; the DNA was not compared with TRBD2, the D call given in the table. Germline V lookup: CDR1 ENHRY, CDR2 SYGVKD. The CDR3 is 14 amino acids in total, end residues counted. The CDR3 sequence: CAISPIGGGLAGYL.

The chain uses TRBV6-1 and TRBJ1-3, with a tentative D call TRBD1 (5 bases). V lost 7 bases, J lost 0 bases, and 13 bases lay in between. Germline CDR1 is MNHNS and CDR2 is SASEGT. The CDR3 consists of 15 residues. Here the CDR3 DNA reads TGTGCCAGCAAAGGTCGGACATTCTCTGGAAACACCATATATTTT. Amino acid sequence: CASKGRTFSGNTIYF.

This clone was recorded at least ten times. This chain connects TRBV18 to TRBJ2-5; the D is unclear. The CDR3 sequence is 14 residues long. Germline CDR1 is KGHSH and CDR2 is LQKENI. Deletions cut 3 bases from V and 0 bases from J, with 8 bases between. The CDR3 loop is CASSPSAYQETQYF. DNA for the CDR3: TGTGCCAGCTCACCCAGCGCGTACCAAGAGACCCAGTACTTC.

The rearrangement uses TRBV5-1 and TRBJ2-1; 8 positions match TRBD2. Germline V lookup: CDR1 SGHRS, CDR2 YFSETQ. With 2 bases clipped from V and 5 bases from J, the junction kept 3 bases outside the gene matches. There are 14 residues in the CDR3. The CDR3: CASSFSGRHNEQFF. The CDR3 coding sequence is TGCGCCAGCAGCTTCAGCGGGAGACACAATGAGCAGTTCTTC. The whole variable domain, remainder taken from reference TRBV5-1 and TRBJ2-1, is KAGVTQTPRYLIKTRGQQVTLSCSPISGHRSVSWYQQTPGQGLQFLFEYFSETQRNKGNFPGRFSGRQFSNSRSEMNVSTLELGDSALYLCASSFSGRHNEQFFGPGTRLTVL.

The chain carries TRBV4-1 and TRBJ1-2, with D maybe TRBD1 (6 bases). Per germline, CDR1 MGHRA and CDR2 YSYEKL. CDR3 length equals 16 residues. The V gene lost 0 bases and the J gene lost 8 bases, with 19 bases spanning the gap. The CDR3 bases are TGCGCCAGCAGCCAAGATGGGGGCAGGGCCATTGGAGGCTACACCTTC. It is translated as CASSQDGGRAIGGYTF.

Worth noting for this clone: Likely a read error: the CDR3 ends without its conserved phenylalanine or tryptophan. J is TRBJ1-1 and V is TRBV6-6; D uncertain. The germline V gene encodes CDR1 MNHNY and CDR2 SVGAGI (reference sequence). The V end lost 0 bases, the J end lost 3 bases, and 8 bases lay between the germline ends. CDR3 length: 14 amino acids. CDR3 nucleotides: TGTGCCAGCAGTTACTCGGCCGGGTACACTGAAGCTTTCCTT. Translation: CASSYSAGYTEAFL.

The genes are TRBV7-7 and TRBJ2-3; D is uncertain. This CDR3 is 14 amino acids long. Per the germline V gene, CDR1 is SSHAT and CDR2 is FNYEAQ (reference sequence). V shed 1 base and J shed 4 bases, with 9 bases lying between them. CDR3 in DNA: TGTGCCAGCAGCTTAGTGGGGTCCCCAGATACGCAGTATTTT. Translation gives CASSLVGSPDTQYF. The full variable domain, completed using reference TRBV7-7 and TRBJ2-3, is GAGVSQSPRYKVTKRGQDVTLRCDPISSHATLYWYQQALGQGPEFLTYFNYEAQPDKSGLPSDRFSAERPEGSISTLTIQRTEQRDSAMYRCASSLVGSPDTQYFGPGTRLTVL.

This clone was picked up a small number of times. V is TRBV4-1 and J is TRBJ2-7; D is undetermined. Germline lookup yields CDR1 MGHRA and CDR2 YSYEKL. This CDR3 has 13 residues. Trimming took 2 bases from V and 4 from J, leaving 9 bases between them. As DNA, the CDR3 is TGCGCCAGCAGCCAAACTGCCAATTACGAGCAGTACTTC. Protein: CASSQTANYEQYF.